The 5 T cell receptor beta chains below were found in one sample sequenced in a study of blood T cells in healthy people across ages. The second PCR ran 7 to 11 cycles with a sample-barcoded 5' primer and J-beta primers. Each CDR3 protein is one row after TCRdb ran MiXCR on the 5' RACE reads. The sample holds about 1.4 million distinct CDR3 sequences, 59% seen once. Sequencing used blood. The receptors here all came from a young man in good health.

This clonotype has just a few counts. The genes are TRBV7-2 and TRBJ2-2, with D unresolved. The CDR3 is 12 amino acids. The germline V gene has CDR1 SGHTA and CDR2 FQGNSA. V shed 7 bases and J shed 3 bases, with 6 bases lying between them. The CDR3 DNA is TGTGCCAGCAACGGCTACACCGGGGAGCTGTTTTTT. Amino acid sequence: CASNGYTGELFF.

This rearrangement joins TRBV5-4 to TRBJ2-7; the match to TRBD1 covers 9 bases. The J call may be in error: the DNA end matches TRBJ2-5 better. The germline V gene encodes CDR1 SGHNT and CDR2 YYREEE (reference sequence). The CDR3 sequence is 14 residues long. CDR3 nucleotide sequence: TGTGCCAGCAGCTCACAGGGGGCTGGAGAGACCCAGTACTTC. This codes for CASSSQGAGETQYF.

This chain joins TRBV6-6 and TRBJ2-1; TRBD1 matches at 9 bases. Germline assignment: CDR1 MNHNY and CDR2 SVGAGI (reference sequence). CDR3 length: 14 amino acids. Trimming took 6 bases from V and 6 from J; bases not matched to a gene: 6. DNA of the CDR3: TGTGCCAGCAGGGGACAGGGAACTGGCAATGAGCAGTTCTTC. Encoded protein: CASRGQGTGNEQFF.

This clonotype was seen just once. The CDR3 loop reads CASSQRGRGIGIETQYF. For the CDR3, the DNA is TGCGCCAGCAGCCAGAGGGGGAGAGGGATTGGAATAGAGACCCAGTACTTC. The chain carries TRBV4-3 and TRBJ2-5; tentative D call: TRBD1 (6 bases). The CDR3 has 17 residues. Germline V gene sequence: CDR1 LGHNA, CDR2 YSLEER. Between the trimmed V and J ends, which lost 3 bases and 4 bases, there was a span of 21 bases.

V and J are TRBV11-1 and TRBJ2-7, with D possibly being TRBD2 (6 bases). The CDR3 is 14 residues long. Germline V lookup: CDR1 SGHAT, CDR2 FQDESV (reference sequence). Trimming removed 5 bases at V and 4 bases at J, with 15 bases between. CDR3 coding DNA: TGTGCCAGCAGCCCCGATTGGGGGAGGTACGAGCAGTACTTC. Its protein is CASSPDWGRYEQYF.